This is a list of T cell receptor beta chains from one sample in a study of T cells in Graves' hyperthyroidism and ophthalmopathy. TCRdb reprocessed the multiplex PCR reads via MiXCR and lists one record per CDR3 protein. The profile covers about 130,000 distinct CDR3 sequences, with approximately 24% appearing a single time and 60% to 70% taken by the ten largest. The sequencing sample was made of blood. Receptor source: a woman aged 50 to 60 with Graves' hyperthyroidism that later progressed to Graves' ophthalmopathy. Each CDR3 is given with its conserved first and last residue. A D gene is named only where the DNA matches it firmly. A row's size may be missing; if present it is once, few, many or a size class.

cdr3_nt | cdr3_aa | d_call | v_call | cdr3_length | j_call | clone_size
TGTGCCAGTAGTGAAACGTCCGTCAGCTATGGCTACACCTTC | CASSETSVSYGYTF | - | TRBV19 | 14 | TRBJ1-2 | -
TGTGCCAGCAGCTTAGAACTTCGGGGGACTGATGGCTACACCTTC | CASSLELRGTDGYTF | - | TRBV7-2 | 15 | TRBJ1-2 | -
TGCGCCAGCTCCCTCAGTGGAAGGATCGCCAATCAGCCCCAGCATTTT | CASSLSGRIANQPQHF | - | TRBV5-1 | 16 | TRBJ1-5 | -
TGCAGTGCTAGCCGAAGGTCTAGCGTGGGCCACAATGAGCAGTTCTTC | CSASRRSSVGHNEQFF | - | TRBV20-1 | 16 | TRBJ2-1 | few
TGTGCCAGCAGTCGCCTGGCTTACACCAACACTGAAGCTTTCTTT | CASSRLAYTNTEAFF | - | TRBV6-2/TRBV6-3 | 15 | TRBJ1-1 | many
TGCAGTGCTAGGGTGCGGGAGTACGAGCAGTACTTC | CSARVREYEQYF | TRBD2 | TRBV20-1 | 12 | TRBJ2-7 | -
TGTGCCAGCAGCATATCCCCAGGGAGCTACGAGCAGTACTTC | CASSISPGSYEQYF | - | TRBV27 | 14 | TRBJ2-7 | many
TGTGCCAGCAGCGAAATAATAACAGGGCAGGGAGATACGCAGTATTTT | CASSEIITGQGDTQYF | - | TRBV3-1 | 16 | TRBJ2-3 | many
TGTGCCAGCAGTTCATCCGAGGGACTTAAGCGACCCAATGAGCAGTTCTTC | CASSSSEGLKRPNEQFF | - | TRBV28 | 17 | TRBJ2-1 | few
TGTGCCAGCAGCCCGGGGCAGATAAGACAGCCCCAGCATTTT | CASSPGQIRQPQHF | - | TRBV27 | 14 | TRBJ1-5 | -
TGTGCCAGCAGCATTACCCTCCTAGCGGGAGGCACAGATACGCAGTATTTT | CASSITLLAGGTDTQYF | TRBD2 | TRBV11-2 | 17 | TRBJ2-3 | few
TGTGCCAGCAGCCCCACCATACGTTTGCAGCCCCAGCATTTT | CASSPTIRLQPQHF | - | TRBV7-3 | 14 | TRBJ1-5 | many
TGTGCCTGGAGTGTACTAGCGGGAGTCCTCTCCTACGAGCAGTACTTC | CAWSVLAGVLSYEQYF | TRBD2 | TRBV30 | 16 | TRBJ2-7 | -
TGTGCCATCAGTGAGGGGCCGAACACTGAAGCTTTCTTT | CAISEGPNTEAFF | - | TRBV10-3 | 13 | TRBJ1-1 | many
TGTGCCAGCAGCTTGGGGCAGGGTGACACCATATATTTT | CASSLGQGDTIYF | - | TRBV5-4 | 13 | TRBJ1-3 | few
TGTGCCAGTGTAGTTCGGTGGGATTCACCCCTCCACTTT | CASVVRWDSPLHF | - | TRBV2 | 13 | TRBJ1-6 | many
TGTGCCAGCAGCTTAGTGGCGGGTGGGAACGGGGAGCTGTTTTTT | CASSLVAGGNGELFF | - | TRBV11-2 | 15 | TRBJ2-2 | many
TGTGCCAACTATGTGGCAGGGATCTTCTATGGCTACACCTTC | CANYVAGIFYGYTF | - | TRBV19 | 14 | TRBJ1-2 | -
TGTGCCAGCAGTTCGGACAGGGATAGCGGGAGTTATAATGAGCAGTTCTTC | CASSSDRDSGSYNEQFF | - | TRBV27 | 17 | TRBJ2-1 | many
TGTGCCAGCAGTCTTATGGGGTGGACTGAAGCTTTCTTT | CASSLMGWTEAFF | - | TRBV7-2 | 13 | TRBJ1-1 | few
TGTGCCAGCAGCATAAGCGGGAAGGCAGATACGCAGTATTTT | CASSISGKADTQYF | TRBD2 | TRBV7-3 | 14 | TRBJ2-3 | -
TGTGCCAGCAGTTTCCGACGGTATCAGTACTTC | CASSFRRYQYF | - | TRBV12-3/TRBV12-4 | 11 | TRBJ2-7 | many
TGTGCCACCAGTATAGGATATGGCTACACCTTC | CATSIGYGYTF | - | TRBV24-1 | 11 | TRBJ1-2 | many
TGTGCCAGCAGCTTGGTACGAAGGATCGGGGAGCTGTTTTTT | CASSLVRRIGELFF | - | TRBV7-2 | 14 | TRBJ2-2 | -
TGTGCCAGCAGTGTGGGGAGTTATAGCAATCAGCCCCAGCATTTT | CASSVGSYSNQPQHF | - | TRBV2 | 15 | TRBJ1-5 | many
TGCAGCGTTGCGAAGGGGGGGTTAGCGGAAGTTAGCTCCTACAATGAGCAGTTCTTC | CSVAKGGLAEVSSYNEQFF | - | TRBV29-1 | 19 | TRBJ2-1 | -
TGTGCCAGCAGCTTAGATTTGTGGGAGTACAATGAGCAGTTCTTC | CASSLDLWEYNEQFF | - | TRBV7-6 | 15 | TRBJ2-1 | -